Below are 23 T cell receptor beta chains sequenced from a single sample in a study of long-term antiretroviral therapy in people with HIV. Sequencing used immunoSEQ v3.0 at survey level. Profiled with immunoSEQ multiplex PCR; TCRdb holds only in-frame clones, not every one. Among roughly 40,000 clones listed, about 90% were seen once. The sample here was unsorted PBMCs, taken 1.2 years after starting antiretroviral therapy. The receptors originated from a woman aged 50 to 65 with HIV.

J is TRBJ2-5 and V is TRBV9; D is perhaps TRBD1 (6 bases). The length of the CDR3 is 13 residues. Germline V lookup: CDR1 SGDLS, CDR2 YYNGEE. Trimming took off 1 base at V and 5 bases at J, with 9 bases between the two ends. CDR3 nucleotide sequence: TGTGCCAGCAGCGTATCGGACAGTGAGACCCAGTACTTC. It encodes CASSVSDSETQYF.

The V gene is TRBV7-3, the J gene TRBJ2-5; tentatively, D is TRBD1 or TRBD2 (5 bases each). Germline V lookup: CDR1 SGHTA, CDR2 FQGTGA. Trimming removed 1 base at V and 2 bases at J, with 11 bases between. The CDR3 is 15 amino acids. The CDR3 reads CASSLRSGQQETQYF. CDR3 DNA sequence: TGTGCCAGCAGCTTAAGGTCGGGGCAGCAAGAGACCCAGTACTTC.

The rearrangement uses TRBV5-6 and TRBJ2-7, with 9 positions matching TRBD1. Per the germline V gene, CDR1 is SGHDT and CDR2 is YYEEEE. The trim removed 2 bases at V and 4 bases at J, leaving 4 bases unmatched. This CDR3 is 14 amino acids long. The CDR3 loop is CASSFGTGLYEQYF. Written as DNA, the CDR3 is TGTGCCAGCAGCTTCGGGACAGGGCTGTACGAGCAGTACTTC.

The chain uses TRBV5-4 and TRBJ2-6; D unresolved. The ends were cut back, 0 bases at V and 0 bases at J, with 13 bases in the middle. The CDR3 totals 18 residues. Germline V gene lookup returns CDR1 SGHNT and CDR2 YYREEE (reference sequence). CDR3 amino acids: CASSLGGRSFSGANVLTF. The CDR3 coding sequence is TGTGCCAGCAGCTTGGGTGGCAGGTCTTTCTCTGGGGCCAACGTCCTGACTTTC.

The chain couples TRBV5-1 to TRBJ1-1; D is undetermined. The V gene's germline CDR1 is SGHRS and CDR2 YFSETQ. Trimming took off 2 bases at V and 1 base at J, with 6 bases between the two ends. The CDR3 length is 13 residues. The CDR3: CASSFGQNTEAFF. As DNA, the CDR3 is TGCGCCAGCAGCTTTGGCCAGAACACTGAAGCTTTCTTT.

The V and J genes are TRBV12-5 and TRBJ2-5, with D possibly TRBD2 on 6 matching bases. V dropped 0 bases and J dropped 7 bases, with 18 bases sitting between them. Germline CDR1 is LGHNT and CDR2 is FRNRAP. The CDR3 contains 16 residues. CDR3: CASGLVASAGRGTQYF. The CDR3 DNA sequence: TGTGCTAGTGGTTTGGTAGCTTCGGCTGGGCGGGGGACCCAGTACTTC.

The chain employs TRBV5-4 and TRBJ2-4; D gene ambiguous. With 3 bases removed from V and 0 bases from J, the gap between germline ends came to 10 bases. The CDR3 is 15 residues long. CDR1 and CDR2 from the germline V gene are SGHNT and YYREEE (reference sequence). Here the CDR3 DNA reads TGTGCCAGCAGCTCCACAGAGCTAGCCAAAAACATTCAGTACTTC. It yields the protein CASSSTELAKNIQYF.

This clone was seen only a few times. This chain links TRBV10-2 with TRBJ2-7; 10 nucleotides line up with TRBD1. The germline CDR1 and CDR2 sequences are WSHSY and SAAADI. Trimming at V came to 6 bases and at J to 4 bases, leaving 6 bases not matched to a gene. The CDR3 covers 14 residues. CDR3 sequence (DNA): TGCGCCAGCAGCCAAGGGACAGGGGTTTACGAGCAGTACTTC. Translation gives CASSQGTGVYEQYF.

Only a few counts were recorded for this clone. V usage is TRBV6-1 and J usage is TRBJ1-5; D is unclear. The CDR3 runs to 14 residues. V was trimmed by 3 bases and J by 9 bases, leaving 15 bases between them. Germline lookup yields CDR1 MNHNS and CDR2 SASEGT. The CDR3: CASSDNSEYGPQHF. CDR3 sequence (DNA): TGTGCCAGCAGTGATAATTCGGAGTATGGGCCCCAGCATTTT.

This chain joins TRBV5-1 and TRBJ1-6; D remains ambiguous. Germline-derived CDR1 and CDR2 are SGHRS and YFSETQ. The CDR3 consists of 13 residues. The ends were cut back, 2 bases at V and 9 bases at J, with 9 bases in the middle. The CDR3 region is CASSFGSGSPLHF. The CDR3 coding sequence is TGCGCCAGCAGCTTCGGTAGCGGTTCACCCCTCCACTTT.

The chain has TRBV7-2 and TRBJ2-3; D tentatively reads TRBD1 or TRBD2 (5 bases each). Germline V lookup: CDR1 SGHTA, CDR2 FQGNSA. The CDR3 has 17 amino acids. Trimming removed 5 bases at V and 0 bases at J, with 18 bases between. CDR3 residues: CASSIVVGASSTDTQYF. The CDR3 DNA reads as TGTGCCAGCAGCATAGTCGTCGGGGCGTCTAGCACAGATACGCAGTATTTT.

The rearrangement links TRBV7-3 to TRBJ2-2, with 10 nucleotides matching TRBD1. The CDR3 consists of 18 residues. The V segment lost 5 bases and the J segment 2 bases; nucleotides outside the gene matches: 11. Germline V CDR1 and CDR2: SGHTA, FQGTGA. In DNA, the CDR3 is TGTGCCAGCAGCCCTAGCTTCGGGACAGGGGCTAACACCGGGGAGCTGTTTTTT. It encodes CASSPSFGTGANTGELFF.

This chain links TRBV2 with TRBJ2-7, with D hard to call. CDR3 length: 15 amino acids. Germline values: CDR1 SNHLY, CDR2 FYNNEI. V was trimmed by 4 bases and J by 2 bases, leaving 15 bases between them. The CDR3 loop reads CASSAQPTKAYEQYF. The CDR3 DNA sequence: TGTGCCAGCAGTGCCCAGCCTACAAAAGCCTACGAGCAGTACTTC.

The chain links TRBV2 to TRBJ2-1, with D maybe TRBD2 (5 bases). Germline V gene sequence: CDR1 SNHLY, CDR2 FYNNEI. The CDR3 consists of 16 residues. V gave up 5 bases and J gave up 4 bases, with 18 bases separating them. This chain's CDR3 is CASSKDSGSGYNEQFF. As DNA, the CDR3 is TGTGCCAGCAGTAAAGACTCGGGGAGCGGATACAATGAGCAGTTCTTC.

The rearrangement links TRBV5-1 to TRBJ2-3; 9 nucleotides agree with TRBD1. With V trimmed by 5 bases and J by 4 bases, 5 bases remained unmatched. CDR1 is SGHRS, CDR2 YFSETQ, per germline. The CDR3 covers 14 residues. In nucleotides, the CDR3 is TGCGCCAGCAGAGGAGACAGGGGGGCAGATACGCAGTATTTT. Translation: CASRGDRGADTQYF.

V gene TRBV5-1 combines with J gene TRBJ1-4, with D perhaps TRBD1 (6 bases). Per germline, CDR1 SGHRS and CDR2 YFSETQ. V was shortened by 0 bases and J by 8 bases, with 14 bases between the two germline ends. CDR3 length: 15 residues. The CDR3 is CASSLGQEVFEKLFF. CDR3 sequence (DNA): TGCGCCAGCAGCTTGGGACAGGAGGTATTCGAAAAACTGTTTTTT.

The rearrangement joins TRBV11-2 to TRBJ2-1; D might be TRBD1 or TRBD2, each matching 5 bases. There are 16 residues in the CDR3. Germline V gene sequence: CDR1 SGHAT, CDR2 FQNNGV. Trimming left V 0 bases short and J 7 bases short, with 16 bases between. CDR3 in amino acids: CASSLDLGTVRNEQFF. The DNA of the CDR3 is TGTGCCAGCAGCTTAGATCTCGGGACGGTTCGGAATGAGCAGTTCTTC.

The chain couples TRBV10-3 to TRBJ1-6, with 7 positions matching TRBD1. The CDR3 contains 13 residues. J gave up 7 bases and V 10 bases, and 7 bases lay outside the gene matches. Per the germline V gene, CDR1 is ENHRY and CDR2 is SYGVKD. The CDR3 region has the DNA TGTGCCACGAACCCGACAGGGAATTCACCCCTCCACTTT. As protein: CATNPTGNSPLHF.

This chain joins TRBV10-3 and TRBJ2-3, with TRBD1 matching over 7 bases. V was clipped by 11 bases and J by 1 base; unmatched bases: 9. CDR1 is ENHRY, CDR2 SYGVKD, per germline. The CDR3 extends over 14 amino acids. The CDR3 loop reads CASHRGSGTDTQYF. In DNA form, the CDR3 reads TGTGCCTCACACAGGGGATCGGGCACAGATACGCAGTATTTT.

This clone was seen a few times. This chain connects TRBV30 to TRBJ1-5, with D possibly being TRBD1 (5 bases). This CDR3 spans 14 amino acids. V was shortened by 1 base and J by 2 bases, with 9 bases between the two germline ends. Germline assignment: CDR1 GTSNPN and CDR2 SVGIG (reference sequence). The CDR3 loop is CAWSGQRGNQPQHF. The CDR3 region has the DNA TGTGCCTGGAGTGGACAGCGGGGCAATCAGCCCCAGCATTTT.

The rearrangement uses TRBV5-6 and TRBJ1-6, with D maybe TRBD1 (5 bases). The germline V gene encodes CDR1 SGHDT and CDR2 YYEEEE. CDR3 length: 16 residues. The V and J ends lost 1 base and 6 bases respectively, with 14 bases between them. Here the CDR3 DNA reads TGTGCCAGCAGCTTGAACAGGCCATTGGGTAATTCACCCCTCCACTTT. It encodes CASSLNRPLGNSPLHF.

This clone was picked up one time. The rearrangement uses TRBV2 and TRBJ2-5, with TRBD2 matching over 15 bases. The CDR3 sequence is 16 residues long. Germline loops: CDR1 SNHLY, CDR2 FYNNEI. V gave up 6 bases and J gave up 5 bases; unmatched junction bases: 7. The DNA of the CDR3 is TGTGCCAGCAGCGGGACTAGCGGGGGGCCTCGGGAGACCCAGTACTTC. Protein sequence: CASSGTSGGPRETQYF.

This chain links TRBV21-1 with TRBJ1-2; no check of the table's D call, TRBD1, against the DNA was made. TRBV21-1 is listed as a pseudogene. The CDR3 loop spans 14 amino acids. The CDR3: CASSPLDKNYGYTF. CDR3 sequence (DNA): TGTGCCAGCAGCCCTCTGGACAAGAACTATGGCTACACCTTC.